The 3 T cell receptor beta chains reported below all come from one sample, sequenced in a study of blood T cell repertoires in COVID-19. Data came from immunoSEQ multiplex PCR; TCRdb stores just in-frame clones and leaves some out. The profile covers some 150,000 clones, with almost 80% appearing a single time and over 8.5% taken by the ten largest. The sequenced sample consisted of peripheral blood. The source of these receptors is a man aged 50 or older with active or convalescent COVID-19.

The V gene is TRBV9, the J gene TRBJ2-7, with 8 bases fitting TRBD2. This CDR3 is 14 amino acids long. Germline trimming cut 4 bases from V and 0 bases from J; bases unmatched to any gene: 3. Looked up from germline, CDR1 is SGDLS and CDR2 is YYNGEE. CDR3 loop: CASSISGGSYEQYF. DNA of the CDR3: TGTGCCAGCAGCATCAGCGGGGGCTCCTACGAGCAGTACTTC. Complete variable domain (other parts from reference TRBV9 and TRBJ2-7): DSGVTQTPKHLITATGQRVTLRCSPRSGDLSVYWYQQSLDQGLQFLIQYYNGEERAKGNILERFSAQQFPDLHSELNLSSLELGDSALYFCASSISGGSYEQYFGPGTRLTVT.

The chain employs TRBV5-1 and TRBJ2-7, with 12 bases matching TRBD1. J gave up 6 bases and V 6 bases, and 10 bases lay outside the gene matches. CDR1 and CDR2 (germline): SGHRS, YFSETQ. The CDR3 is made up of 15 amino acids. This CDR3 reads CASTRDRGQGGEQYF. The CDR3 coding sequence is TGCGCCAGCACCCGGGACAGGGGGCAAGGGGGCGAGCAGTACTTC.

CDR3 sequence: CASSLSPGQEHFQVSYEQYF. The CDR3 coding sequence is TGTGCCAGCAGCCTGTCCCCGGGACAGGAACATTTCCAAGTTTCCTACGAGCAGTACTTC. V usage is TRBV5-5 and J usage is TRBJ2-7; 8 bases line up with TRBD1. Germline loops: CDR1 SGHKS, CDR2 YYEKEE (reference sequence). With V trimmed by 4 bases and J by 1 base, 22 bases remained unmatched. There are 20 residues in the CDR3.